What follows are 12 T cell receptor beta chains derived from one specimen sequenced in a study of T cells in Graves' hyperthyroidism and ophthalmopathy. Amplified TCR beta CDR3 regions derived from RNA transcripts. Researchers ran a first-round RT-PCR on the TCR CDR3 using the HTBI primer set. Each CDR3 protein is one row after TCRdb ran MiXCR on the multiplex PCR reads. The sample includes approximately 400,000 distinct CDR3 sequences, approximately 15% of them seen just once. The material sequenced was blood. These receptors originate from a man under 40 with Graves' hyperthyroidism that later progressed to Graves' ophthalmopathy.

This clonotype was seen many times. The chain is built from TRBV2 and TRBJ1-6; 7 positions match TRBD1. Trimming at V came to 4 bases and at J to 10 bases, leaving 10 bases not matched to a gene. CDR1 is SNHLY and CDR2 is FYNNEI in the germline V gene. The CDR3 runs to 15 residues. In DNA, the CDR3 is TGTGCCAGCAGTGCCCGACAGGGCTACGACTCACCCCTCCACTTT. Its protein product is CASSARQGYDSPLHF.

This clonotype has at least ten counts. V gene TRBV15 combines with J gene TRBJ1-5; the match to TRBD1 covers 8 bases. The CDR3 covers 16 residues. Germline-derived CDR1 and CDR2 are LNHNV and YYDKDF (reference sequence). V gave up 3 bases and J gave up 5 bases; unmatched junction bases: 9. CDR3 in DNA: TGTGCCACCAGCAGCACGACAGGGGCAATCGATCAGCCCCAGCATTTT. It codes for CATSSTTGAIDQPQHF. The complete variable domain, with remaining parts taken from reference TRBV15 and TRBJ1-5, reads DAMVIQNPRYQVTQFGKPVTLSCSQTLNHNVMYWYQQKSSQAPKLLFHYYDKDFNNEADTPDNFQSRRPNTSFCFLDIRSPGLGDTAMYLCATSSTTGAIDQPQHFGDGTRLSIL.

The sample holds a few counts of this clonotype. The V call is TRBV7-3, the J call TRBJ1-2, with a tentative D call TRBD1 (6 bases). Per germline, CDR1 SGHTA and CDR2 FQGTGA. The V end lost 4 bases, the J end lost 5 bases, and 17 bases lay between the germline ends. The CDR3 consists of 15 residues. The CDR3 DNA sequence: TGTGCCAGCAGCTCTTTGGAGGGACAAAGATATGGCTACACCTTC. It codes for CASSSLEGQRYGYTF.

This clonotype was picked up a small number of times. The V and J genes are TRBV12-3 or TRBV12-4 and TRBJ2-3, with 10 nucleotides matching TRBD2. The CDR3 has 16 amino acids. J lost 5 bases, V lost 6 bases, and 11 bases had no gene match. DNA for the CDR3: TGTGCCAGCAGCCTAGGGACCGGACTAGCGGTAGATACGCAGTATTTT. Protein: CASSLGTGLAVDTQYF.

This clonotype was counted at least ten times. The chain has TRBV30 and TRBJ2-7, with D unresolved. V was cut by 0 bases and J by 3 bases, with 6 bases left in between. CDR3 length equals 12 residues. The germline V gene has CDR1 GTSNPN and CDR2 SVGIG (reference sequence). CDR3 region: CAWSVGVYEQYF. The DNA of the CDR3 is TGTGCCTGGAGTGTAGGCGTCTACGAGCAGTACTTC.

Notes on this clonotype: This CDR3 fails to terminate in the conserved phenylalanine or tryptophan, so it likely reflects a read error. J is TRBJ2-7 and V is TRBV4-1; either TRBD1 or TRBD2 may fit D (6 bases each). This CDR3 contains 15 residues. CDR1 MGHRA and CDR2 YSYEKL come from the germline V gene. Trimming shortened V by 3 bases and J by 0 bases, and 12 bases separated the two germline ends. In nucleotides, the CDR3 is TGCGCCAGCAGCCAGGTAGGGGGGTACTCCTACGAGCAGTACTGC. It specifies CASSQVGGYSYEQYC.

This clonotype was counted ten times or more. This chain connects TRBV6-1 to TRBJ1-1; D is ambiguous. Germline-derived CDR1 and CDR2 are MNHNS and SASEGT. The CDR3 extends over 12 amino acids. V gave up 8 bases and J gave up 0 bases, with 7 bases separating them. In nucleotides, the CDR3 is TGTGCCAGCCATAGAATGAACACTGAAGCTTTCTTT. Amino acids: CASHRMNTEAFF.

This clonotype was observed a few times. The chain carries TRBV20-1 and TRBJ1-4; D is unclear. Germline-derived CDR1 and CDR2 are DFQATT and SNEGSKA (reference sequence). V lost 5 bases, J lost 2 bases, and 15 bases lay in between. CDR3 length: 15 amino acids. The CDR3: CSAPRGRATNEKLFF. The CDR3 region has the DNA TGCAGTGCTCCCCGAGGTCGGGCGACTAATGAAAAACTGTTTTTT.

This clonotype was detected ten times or more. The chain links TRBV6-5 to TRBJ1-1; the D gene is possibly TRBD1 (5 bases). The germline V gene encodes CDR1 MNHEY and CDR2 SVGAGI. The ends were cut back, 1 base at V and 4 bases at J, with 13 bases in the middle. This CDR3 contains 15 residues. CDR3 DNA sequence: TGTGCCAGCAGTTACTTTCTGGGGGGAAGCACTGAAGCTTTCTTT. This translates into CASSYFLGGSTEAFF.

J is TRBJ2-1 and V is TRBV4-1, with TRBD1 as a possible D gene (6 bases). Germline CDR1 is MGHRA and CDR2 is YSYEKL. Trimming stripped 0 bases from V and 7 bases from J, with 10 bases between. This CDR3 is 14 amino acids long. The CDR3 region is CASSQDAGENEQFF. The DNA of the CDR3 is TGCGCCAGCAGCCAAGATGCAGGGGAAAATGAGCAGTTCTTC.

On this clonotype: A read error is possible here, since a much larger clone lies one base away. The rearrangement joins TRBV5-6 to TRBJ2-1; D call uncertain. From germline, CDR1 is SGHDT and CDR2 YYEEEE. The CDR3 is 13 residues long. The CDR3 DNA reads TGTGCCAGCAGCTTGGCCGGTGTAACTGAGCTGTTCTTC. Residues: CASSLAGVTELFF.

This rearrangement joins TRBV30 to TRBJ2-1; D is ambiguous. Germline CDR1 reads GTSNPN; CDR2 reads SVGIG (reference sequence). The CDR3 runs 14 residues. Trimming removed 1 base from V and 4 bases from J, with 11 bases in between. The CDR3 region is CAWSETVKYNEQFF. CDR3 sequence (DNA): TGTGCCTGGAGTGAAACGGTGAAATACAATGAGCAGTTCTTC.